This T cell receptor beta chain came from a study of post-analysis software for immune sequencing data. For the study at large: The disease courses covered relapsing-remitting, secondary progressive and progressive-relapsing multiple sclerosis.

To note about this clonotype: Its antigen is undetermined. This clone may be a read error of a much larger clone one base away.

Whole-study findings and limits: Under the F measure, samples that were prepared in one batch clustered strongly together. Significantly decreased normalized Chao1 diversity was recorded for multiple sclerosis patients relative to controls.

cDNA libraries for TCR beta contained unique molecular identifiers. The source material, about 0.95 to 11 million T cells, gave rise to roughly 0.5 million cDNA molecules. TCRdb passed the PCR reads through MiXCR, listing each CDR3 protein once. The repertoire has 170,000 or so distinct CDR3 sequences, approximately 30% of them found once; the top ten carry roughly 1.6%. The specimen sequenced was blood. This receptor was obtained from a girl under 18 with multiple sclerosis.

The CDR3 sequence: CASSLIAGVETQYF. DNA for the CDR3: TGTGCCAGCAGCTTAATAGCGGGAGTAGAGACCCAGTACTTC. The gene calls are TRBV7-9 and TRBJ2-5; 9 positions agree with TRBD2. J was trimmed by 4 bases and V by 2 bases; bases with no gene match: 2. The CDR3 totals 14 residues. In germline, CDR1 is SEHNR, CDR2 FQNEAQ (reference sequence).